This T cell receptor beta chain was found in a study of human T cells and chemical hapten exposure. This clonotype showed up many times. This CDR3 is 13 amino acids long. The V gene lost 6 bases and the J gene lost 3 bases, with 14 bases spanning the gap. Germline assignment: CDR1 DFQATT and CDR2 SNEGSKA (reference sequence). Total RNA extraction was carried out from unfractionated whole blood. Original processing methods: Samples ranged from roughly 20,000 to 700,000 TCRs, with a median of about 96,000. TCRdb fed the 5' RACE reads into MiXCR, producing one record per CDR3 protein. The V and J calls, along with clone size, are taken from TCRdb and not from the paper's own processing. Found here are more than 140,000 distinct CDR3 sequences, around 4.4% of them singletons; the top ten hold over 1.1%.

The chain has TRBV20-1 and TRBJ1-1; D is ambiguous. This clonotype was obtained from a female donor in good health. The CDR3 DNA sequence: TGCAGTGCAGAGGGAGCCGGGGACACTGAAGCTTTCTTT. This codes for CSAEGAGDTEAFF.